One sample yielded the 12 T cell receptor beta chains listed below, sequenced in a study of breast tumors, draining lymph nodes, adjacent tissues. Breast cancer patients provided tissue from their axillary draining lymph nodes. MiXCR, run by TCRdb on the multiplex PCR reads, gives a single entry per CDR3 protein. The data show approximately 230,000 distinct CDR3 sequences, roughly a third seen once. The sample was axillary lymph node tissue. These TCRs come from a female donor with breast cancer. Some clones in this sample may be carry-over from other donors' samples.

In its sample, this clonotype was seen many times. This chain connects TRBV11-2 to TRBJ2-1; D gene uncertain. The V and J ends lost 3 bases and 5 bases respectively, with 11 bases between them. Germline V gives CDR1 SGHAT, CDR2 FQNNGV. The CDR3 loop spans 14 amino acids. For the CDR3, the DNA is TGTGCCAGCAGCTTGGGAACAGCGAACAATGAGCAGTTCTTC. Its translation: CASSLGTANNEQFF.

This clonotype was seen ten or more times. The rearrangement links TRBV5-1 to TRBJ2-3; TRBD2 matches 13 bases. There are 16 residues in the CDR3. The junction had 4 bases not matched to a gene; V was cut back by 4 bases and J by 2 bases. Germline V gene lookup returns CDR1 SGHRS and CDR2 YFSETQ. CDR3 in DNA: TGCGCCAGCAGCCAGGGACTAGCGGGACCCACAGATACGCAGTATTTT. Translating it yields CASSQGLAGPTDTQYF.

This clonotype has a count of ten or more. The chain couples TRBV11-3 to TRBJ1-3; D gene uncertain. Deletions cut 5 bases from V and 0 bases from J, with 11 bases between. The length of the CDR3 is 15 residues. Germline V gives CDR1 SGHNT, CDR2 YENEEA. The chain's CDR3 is CASSPRHSSGNTIYF. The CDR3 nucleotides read TGTGCCAGCAGCCCCAGACATAGCTCTGGAAACACCATATATTTT. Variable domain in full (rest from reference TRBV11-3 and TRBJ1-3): EAGVVQSPRYKIIEKKQPVAFWCNPISGHNTLYWYLQNLGQGPELLIRYENEEAVDDSQLPKDRFSAERLKGVDSTLKIQPAELGDSAVYLCASSPRHSSGNTIYFGEGSWLTVV.

The CDR3 spells CASGFAGGADTQYF. The CDR3 DNA reads as TGTGCTAGTGGTTTCGCGGGGGGGGCAGATACGCAGTATTTT. The chain recombines TRBV12-5 with TRBJ2-3; 9 bases match TRBD2. Germline-derived CDR1 and CDR2 are LGHNT and FRNRAP. V was clipped by 3 bases and J by 4 bases; unmatched bases: 2. CDR3 length: 14 residues.

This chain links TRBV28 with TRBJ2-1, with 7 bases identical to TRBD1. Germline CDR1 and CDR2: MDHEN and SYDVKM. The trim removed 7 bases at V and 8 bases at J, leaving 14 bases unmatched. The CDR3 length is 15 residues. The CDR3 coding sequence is TGTGCCAGCATCCTGGACAGGACCAGCTTTTATGAGCAGTTCTTC. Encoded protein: CASILDRTSFYEQFF.

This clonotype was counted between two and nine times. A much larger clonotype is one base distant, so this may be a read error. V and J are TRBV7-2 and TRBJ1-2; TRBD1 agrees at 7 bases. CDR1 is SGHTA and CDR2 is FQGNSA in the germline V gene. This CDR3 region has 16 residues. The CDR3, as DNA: TGTGCCAGCAGCCTCCTAAGGGACAGAGCTAACTATGGCCACACCTTC. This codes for CASSLLRDRANYGHTF.

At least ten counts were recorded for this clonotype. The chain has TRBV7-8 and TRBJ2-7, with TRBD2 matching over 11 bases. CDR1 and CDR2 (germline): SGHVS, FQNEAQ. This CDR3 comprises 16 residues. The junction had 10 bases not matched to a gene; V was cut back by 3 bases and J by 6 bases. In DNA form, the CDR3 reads TGTGCCAGCAGCTTTCTAGCGGGGGGTTTGAGGGGCGAGCAGTACTTC. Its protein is CASSFLAGGLRGEQYF.

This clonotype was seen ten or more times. For the CDR3, the DNA is TGTGCCAGCAGTGACCTCAGGCGGGATACGCAGTATTTT. Translating gives CASSDLRRDTQYF. The rearrangement joins TRBV6-4 to TRBJ2-3; D ambiguous. Germline assignment: CDR1 MRHNA and CDR2 SNTAGT. V was shortened by 2 bases and J by 6 bases, with 9 bases between the two germline ends. The CDR3 covers 13 residues.

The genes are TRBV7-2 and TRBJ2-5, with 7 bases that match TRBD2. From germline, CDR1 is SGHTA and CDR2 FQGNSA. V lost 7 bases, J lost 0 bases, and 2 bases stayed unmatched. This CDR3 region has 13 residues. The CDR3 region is CASTGTNQETQYF. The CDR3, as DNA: TGTGCCAGCACCGGGACTAACCAAGAGACCCAGTACTTC.

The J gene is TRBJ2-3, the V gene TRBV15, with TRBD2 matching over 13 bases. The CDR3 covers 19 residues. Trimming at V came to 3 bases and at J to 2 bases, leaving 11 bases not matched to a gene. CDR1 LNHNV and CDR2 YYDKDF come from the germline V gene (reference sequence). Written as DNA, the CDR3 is TGTGCCACCAGCAGCAGCGGGACTAGCGGGAAGGGGTTCACAGATACGCAGTATTTT. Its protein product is CATSSSGTSGKGFTDTQYF.

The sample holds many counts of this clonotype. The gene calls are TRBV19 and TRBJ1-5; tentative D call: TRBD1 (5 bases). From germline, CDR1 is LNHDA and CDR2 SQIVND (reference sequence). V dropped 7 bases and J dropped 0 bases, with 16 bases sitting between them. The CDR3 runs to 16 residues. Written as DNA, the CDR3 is TGTGCCAGTAACACTGGCAGGGCGTATAGCAATCAGCCCCAGCATTTT. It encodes CASNTGRAYSNQPQHF.

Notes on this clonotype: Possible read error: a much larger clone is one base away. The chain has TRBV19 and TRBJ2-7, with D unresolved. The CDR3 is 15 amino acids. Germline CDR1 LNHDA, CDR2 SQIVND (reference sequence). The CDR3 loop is CAGSPMPAISYEQYF. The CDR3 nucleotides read TGTGCCGGTAGTCCGATGCCAGCGATCTCCTACGAGCAGTACTTC.